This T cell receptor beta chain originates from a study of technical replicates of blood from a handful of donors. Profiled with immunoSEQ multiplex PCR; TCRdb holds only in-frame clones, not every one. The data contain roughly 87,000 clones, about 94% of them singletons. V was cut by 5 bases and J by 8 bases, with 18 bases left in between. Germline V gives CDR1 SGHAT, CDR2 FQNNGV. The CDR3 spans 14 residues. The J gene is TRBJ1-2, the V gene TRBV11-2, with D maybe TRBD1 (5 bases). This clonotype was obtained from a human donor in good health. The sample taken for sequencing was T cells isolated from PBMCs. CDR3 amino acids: CASSLGGDFIGYTF. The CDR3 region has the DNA TGTGCCAGCAGCCTGGGGGGAGATTTTATCGGCTACACCTTC.